What follows is one T cell receptor (beta chain) and its context. The authors' processing: Amplification with reference gene primers provided the estimates of nucleated cell counts. Sequencing used immunoSEQ multiplex PCR; TCRdb keeps in-frame clones, though not all of them. The D gene and trimming were derived from the DNA, and the V and J assignments and clone size from that table. Altogether under 200,000 clones are present, around 82% being singletons, with the ten largest covering 11% to 15%. The entry originates in a study of blood T cell repertoires in COVID-19. Study at large: COVID-19 samples from acute and convalescent phases originated in the United States, Italy and Spain.

The CDR3 consists of 12 residues. V was shortened by 4 bases and J by 4 bases, with 5 bases between the two germline ends. The clonotype originates from a man aged 18 to 29 with active or convalescent COVID-19. V usage is TRBV12-3 or TRBV12-4 and J usage is TRBJ1-5; no firm D call. Specimen: peripheral blood. The CDR3 coding sequence is TGTGCCAGCAGTTCCCCGAATCAGCCCCAGCATTTT. Its protein is CASSSPNQPQHF.